Each of the 10 T cell receptor beta chains below was sequenced from the same sample in a study of cytomegalovirus exposure and HLA in healthy donors (dated by TCRdb to about 2017). Libraries were prepared through the immunoSEQ multiplex PCR assay. For the multiplex PCR, a mixture combining 60 forward primers for TCR Vbeta segments and 13 reverse primers for TCR Jbeta segments was used. TCRdb obtained this table from immuneACCESS and retained in-frame rearrangements with V and J assigned. These tables miss some clones; where compared with another copy, unresolved V genes account for less than half of the shortfall, and the remainder is unexplained. The sample records 100,000 to 120,000 clones, around 84% of which are singletons. The top ten clonotypes cover around 1.2% of the sample. The sequencing input was PBMCs. Receptors were obtained from a woman aged 30 to 39 in good health and CMV-seronegative.

This chain uses TRBV4-1 with TRBJ2-1, with TRBD2 matching 10 bases. The CDR3 runs to 14 residues. CDR1 is MGHRA and CDR2 is YSYEKL in the germline V gene. CDR3 DNA: TGCGCAACCGCAGAGGGGGAGCGGGAGGGCTGGCAGTTCTTC. Protein sequence: CATAEGEREGWQFF.

V is TRBV28 and J is TRBJ1-2; 7 bases are shared with TRBD1. Looked up from germline, CDR1 is MDHEN and CDR2 is SYDVKM. The V segment lost 6 bases and the J segment 0 bases; nucleotides outside the gene matches: 4. This CDR3 has 14 amino acids. The CDR3 bases are TGTGCCAGCAGAAGGACAGGTGCTAACTATGGCTACACCTTC. Protein product: CASRRTGANYGYTF.

The chain carries TRBV2 and TRBJ1-1, with 7 bases lining up with TRBD1. V shed 8 bases and J 5 bases; nucleotides not matched to a gene: 11. This CDR3 region has 14 residues. Germline CDR1 is SNHLY and CDR2 is FYNNEI. The CDR3: CASSQEGASTEAFF. The DNA of the CDR3 is TGTGCCAGCTCCCAGGAGGGGGCAAGTACTGAAGCTTTCTTT.

The CDR3, as DNA: TGTGCCAGCAGGGCCGACAGGTATAGCAATCAGCCCCAGCATTTT. Encoded protein: CASRADRYSNQPQHF. This rearrangement joins TRBV6-6 to TRBJ1-5; tentative D call: TRBD1 (6 bases). Per the germline V gene, CDR1 is MNHNY and CDR2 is SVGAGI (reference sequence). Trimming left V 6 bases short and J 0 bases short, with 12 bases between. The CDR3 is made up of 15 amino acids.

The genes are TRBV4-2 and TRBJ2-1; 10 positions agree with TRBD2. The trim removed 2 bases at V and 8 bases at J, leaving 12 bases unmatched. The CDR3 sequence is 17 residues long. Germline CDR1 and CDR2: LGHNA and YNFKEQ. CDR3 protein: CASSQNSAGGLAHEQFF. The DNA for the CDR3 is TGTGCCAGCAGCCAAAACTCAGCGGGGGGGCTCGCCCATGAGCAGTTCTTC.

The chain has TRBV4-2 and TRBJ2-7; a weak D match, TRBD2 (6 bases). The CDR3 sequence is 13 residues long. Between the trimmed V and J ends, which lost 3 bases and 3 bases, there was a span of 9 bases. Germline loops: CDR1 LGHNA, CDR2 YNFKEQ. The CDR3 spells CASSQGTGYEQYF. The DNA of the CDR3 is TGTGCCAGCAGCCAGGGGACTGGCTACGAGCAGTACTTC.

V usage is TRBV6-1 and J usage is TRBJ1-3; a possible D gene is TRBD1 (6 bases). The V gene's germline CDR1 is MNHNS and CDR2 SASEGT. V lost 2 bases, J lost 2 bases, and 10 bases lay in between. CDR3 length equals 15 residues. CDR3 nucleotide sequence: TGTGCCAGCAGTGAACAGACAGGAGCTGGAAACACCATATATTTT. This gives the protein CASSEQTGAGNTIYF.

V is TRBV4-1 and J is TRBJ2-2; D gene unclear. Trimming took 1 base from V and 0 from J, leaving 6 bases between them. There are 15 residues in the CDR3. Germline CDR1 and CDR2: MGHRA and YSYEKL. CDR3 DNA sequence: TGCGCCAGCAGCCAAGTAGTTACGAACACCGGGGAGCTGTTTTTT. This gives the protein CASSQVVTNTGELFF.

The chain couples TRBV29-1 to TRBJ2-7; 9 positions match TRBD1. J was trimmed by 0 bases and V by 4 bases; bases with no gene match: 7. Germline loops: CDR1 SQVTM, CDR2 ANQGSEA. The CDR3 covers 15 residues. CDR3 in DNA: TGCAGCGTTGCCAAAACAGGGGGCATCTCCTACGAGCAGTACTTC. Translated, it gives CSVAKTGGISYEQYF.

The CDR3 nucleotides read TGTGCCAGCTCACCACCGGGACACCACACAGATACGCAGTATTTT. It encodes CASSPPGHHTDTQYF. The J gene is TRBJ2-3, the V gene TRBV18; possible D gene TRBD1, 6 bases. V was trimmed by 0 bases and J by 2 bases, leaving 9 bases between them. CDR3 length: 15 amino acids. Germline values: CDR1 KGHSH, CDR2 LQKENI. The complete variable domain, with remaining parts taken from reference TRBV18 and TRBJ2-3, reads NAGVMQNPRHLVRRRGQEARLRCSPMKGHSHVYWYRQLPEEGLKFMVYLQKENIIDESGMPKERFSAEFPKEGPSILRIQQVVRGDSAAYFCASSPPGHHTDTQYFGPGTRLTVL.